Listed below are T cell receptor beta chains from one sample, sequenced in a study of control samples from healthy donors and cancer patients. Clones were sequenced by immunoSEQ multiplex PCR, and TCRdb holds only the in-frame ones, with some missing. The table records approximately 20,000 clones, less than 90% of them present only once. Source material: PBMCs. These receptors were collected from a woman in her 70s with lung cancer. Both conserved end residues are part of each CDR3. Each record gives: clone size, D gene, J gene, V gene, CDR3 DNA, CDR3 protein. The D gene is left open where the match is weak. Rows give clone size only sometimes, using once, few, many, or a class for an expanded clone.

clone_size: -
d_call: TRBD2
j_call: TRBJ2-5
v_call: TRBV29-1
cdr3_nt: TGCAGCGCCAGAAGGGCTAGCGGGAGGGCCGCCCAAGAGACCCAGTACTTC
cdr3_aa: CSARRASGRAAQETQYF

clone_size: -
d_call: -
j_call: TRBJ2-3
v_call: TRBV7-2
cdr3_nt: TGTGCCAGCAGCTTAGGGACTGGGGATACGCAGTATTTT
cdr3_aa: CASSLGTGDTQYF

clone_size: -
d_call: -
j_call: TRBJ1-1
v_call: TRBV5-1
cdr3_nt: TGCGCCAGCAGCTTGGGCTTCGGGTTCTTGAACACTGAAGCTTTCTTT
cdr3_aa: CASSLGFGFLNTEAFF

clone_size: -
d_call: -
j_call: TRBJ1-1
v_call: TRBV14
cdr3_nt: TGTGCCAGCAGCCAAGTCCCTGGGGCGCGCACTGAAGCTTTCTTT
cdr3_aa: CASSQVPGARTEAFF

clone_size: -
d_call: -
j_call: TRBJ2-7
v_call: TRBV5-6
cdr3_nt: TGTGCCAGCAGCTTCCCGACAGCAGACTACGAGCAGTACTTC
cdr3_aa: CASSFPTADYEQYF

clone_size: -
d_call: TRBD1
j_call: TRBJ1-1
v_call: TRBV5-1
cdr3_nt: TGCGCCAGCAGCTCGACAGGGGTGCGGGACACTGAAGCTTTCTTT
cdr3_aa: CASSSTGVRDTEAFF

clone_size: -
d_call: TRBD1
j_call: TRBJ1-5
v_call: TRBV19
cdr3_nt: TGTGCCAGTAGATACAGGGGCGGGAGCAATCAGCCCCAGCATTTT
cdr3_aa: CASRYRGGSNQPQHF

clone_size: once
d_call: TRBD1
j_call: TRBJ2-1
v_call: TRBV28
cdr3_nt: TGTGCCAGCAGTTTACTTGGGACAGGGGGTAATGAGCAGTTCTTC
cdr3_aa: CASSLLGTGGNEQFF

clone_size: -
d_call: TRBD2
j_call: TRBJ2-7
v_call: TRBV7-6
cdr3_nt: TGTGCCAGCAGCTTTTCGACAGCTAGCGGGGCGACCTACGAGCAGTACTTC
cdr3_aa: CASSFSTASGATYEQYF

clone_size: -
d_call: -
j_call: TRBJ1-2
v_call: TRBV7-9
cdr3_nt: TGTGCCAGCAGCTTAACTAACTATGGCTACACCTTC
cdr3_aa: CASSLTNYGYTF

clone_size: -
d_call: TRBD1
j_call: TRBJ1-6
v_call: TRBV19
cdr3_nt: TGTGCCAGTAGTGCCACAGGGGGAAATTCACCCCTCCACTTT
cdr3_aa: CASSATGGNSPLHF

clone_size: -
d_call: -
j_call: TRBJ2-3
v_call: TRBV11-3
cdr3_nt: TGTGCCAGCAGCTTCGGAGAGTATGGCACAGATACGCAGTATTTT
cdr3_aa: CASSFGEYGTDTQYF

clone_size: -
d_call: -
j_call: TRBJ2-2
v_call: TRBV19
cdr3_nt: TGTGCCAGTAGTGGCACGGGGAACGGGGAGCTGTTTTTT
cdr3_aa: CASSGTGNGELFF

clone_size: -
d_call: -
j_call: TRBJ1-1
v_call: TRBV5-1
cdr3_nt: TGCGCCAGCAGCTTGGAGGGCGGGGTTAACACTGAAGCTTTCTTT
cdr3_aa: CASSLEGGVNTEAFF

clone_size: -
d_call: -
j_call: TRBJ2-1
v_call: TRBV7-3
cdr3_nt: TGTGCCAGCAGCTTAACCAGGACAGTCAATGAGCAGTTCTTC
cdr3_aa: CASSLTRTVNEQFF

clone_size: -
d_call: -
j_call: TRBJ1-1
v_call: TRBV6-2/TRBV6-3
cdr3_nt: TGTGCCAGCAGTTACGGGCAAACTAACACTGAAGCTTTCTTT
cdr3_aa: CASSYGQTNTEAFF

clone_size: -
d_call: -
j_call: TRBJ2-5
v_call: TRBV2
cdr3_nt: TGTGCCAGCAGTGAGCTTCGGCCACCTCAGATGGCCCAGTACTTC
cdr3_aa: CASSELRPPQMAQYF

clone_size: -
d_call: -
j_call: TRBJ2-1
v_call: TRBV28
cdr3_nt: TGTGCCAGCACCTTTTTGCATGTAAATGAGCAGTTCTTC
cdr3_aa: CASTFLHVNEQFF

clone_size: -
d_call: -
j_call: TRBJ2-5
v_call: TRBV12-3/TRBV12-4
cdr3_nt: TGTGCCAGCACGGAGGAGGGGACCCAGTACTTC
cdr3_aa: CASTEEGTQYF

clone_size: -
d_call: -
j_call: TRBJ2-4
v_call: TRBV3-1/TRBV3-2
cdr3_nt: TGTGCCAGCAGCCTATCGCCTACCGGGGGCTACAAAAACATTCAGTACTTC
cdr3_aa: CASSLSPTGGYKNIQYF

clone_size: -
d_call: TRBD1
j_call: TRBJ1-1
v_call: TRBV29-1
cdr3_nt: TGCAGCGTGTCCGGGACAGAGAACACTGAAGCTTTCTTT
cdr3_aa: CSVSGTENTEAFF

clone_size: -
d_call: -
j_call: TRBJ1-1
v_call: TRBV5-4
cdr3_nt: TGTGCCAGCAGCTTGGACATGAACACTGAAGCTTTCTTT
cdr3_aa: CASSLDMNTEAFF

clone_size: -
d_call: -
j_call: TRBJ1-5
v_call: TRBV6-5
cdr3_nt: TGTGCCAGCAGTTACTCGGTATCTCAGCCCCAGCATTTT
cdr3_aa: CASSYSVSQPQHF

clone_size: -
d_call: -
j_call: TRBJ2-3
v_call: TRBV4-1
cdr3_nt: TGCGCCAGCAGCGAACTAGCAGATACGCAGTATTTT
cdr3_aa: CASSELADTQYF

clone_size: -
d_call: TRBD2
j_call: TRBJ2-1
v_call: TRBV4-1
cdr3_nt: TGCGCCAGCAACTCGCATGCTAGCGGATCCTACAATGAGCAGTTCTTC
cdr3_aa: CASNSHASGSYNEQFF

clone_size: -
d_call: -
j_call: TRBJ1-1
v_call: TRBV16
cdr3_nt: TGTGCCAGCAGCCGCGGACGGGAGGCCACTGAAGCTTTCTTT
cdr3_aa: CASSRGREATEAFF

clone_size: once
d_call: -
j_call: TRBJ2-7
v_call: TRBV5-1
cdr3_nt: TGCGCCAGCAGCCCCCTGGCGGGAAATAAGTACGAGCAGTACTTC
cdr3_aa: CASSPLAGNKYEQYF

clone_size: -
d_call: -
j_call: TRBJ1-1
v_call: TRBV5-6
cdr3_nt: TGTGCCAGCAGCTTCGAGGGGGACACTGAAGCTTTCTTT
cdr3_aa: CASSFEGDTEAFF